The 17 T cell receptor beta chains in this list originate from one sample, sequenced in a study of blood T cell repertoires in COVID-19. The repertoire was sequenced with immunoSEQ multiplex PCR; TCRdb's copy has only in-frame clones and lacks some. The table shows 70,000 to 85,000 clones, with 65% to 85% occurring only once. Sequencing used peripheral blood. Receptors were obtained from an elderly man with active or convalescent COVID-19.

The chain links TRBV9 to TRBJ1-5, with D possibly being TRBD1 (5 bases). CDR1 and CDR2 (germline): SGDLS, YYNGEE. Trimming removed 3 bases from V and 2 bases from J, with 12 bases in between. The CDR3 sequence is 15 residues long. CDR3 in DNA: TGTGCCAGCAGCGCGGGGGTGTGGGGCAATCAGCCCCAGCATTTT. Translation gives CASSAGVWGNQPQHF.

The V call is TRBV7-9, the J call TRBJ2-1; the D gene is possibly TRBD2 (5 bases). Germline CDR1 and CDR2: SEHNR and FQNEAQ (reference sequence). This CDR3 has 15 residues. V lost 1 base and J 2 bases, leaving 9 bases between the germline ends. CDR3 residues: CASSLGRTPYNEQFF. As DNA, the CDR3 is TGTGCCAGCAGCTTAGGTAGGACTCCCTACAATGAGCAGTTCTTC.

The V call is TRBV29-1, the J call TRBJ2-3; 10 nucleotides agree with TRBD2. This CDR3 spans 18 amino acids. Germline assignment: CDR1 SQVTM and CDR2 ANQGSEA. Unmatched junction bases numbered 18, after V lost 3 bases and J lost 6 bases. The CDR3 here is CSVDGPNEAGGPSDTQYF. The DNA for the CDR3 is TGCAGCGTTGACGGACCGAATGAAGCGGGAGGGCCGTCTGATACGCAGTATTTT.

The chain joins TRBV4-2 to TRBJ2-7; 10 nucleotides line up with TRBD2. Trimming cost V 1 base and J 0 bases; bases outside gene matches: 12. The germline V gene has CDR1 LGHNA and CDR2 YNFKEQ. This CDR3 contains 19 residues. The CDR3 spells CASSQVGLGTSAYSYEQYF. CDR3 in DNA: TGTGCCAGCAGCCAAGTGGGGCTCGGGACTAGCGCCTACTCCTACGAGCAGTACTTC.

J is TRBJ2-5 and V is TRBV7-8, with D hard to call. The CDR3 spans 13 residues. Germline V lookup: CDR1 SGHVS, CDR2 FQNEAQ. V lost 1 base to trimming and J lost 5 bases, with 8 bases between them. The CDR3 DNA reads TGTGCCAGCAGCTTAGGATTGGGCGAGACCCAGTACTTC. Protein sequence: CASSLGLGETQYF.

The rearrangement uses TRBV5-1 and TRBJ2-7; TRBD2 matches at 9 bases. Germline-derived CDR1 and CDR2 are SGHRS and YFSETQ. Trimming cost V 4 bases and J 5 bases; bases outside gene matches: 7. This CDR3 is built from 14 residues. The DNA for the CDR3 is TGCGCCAGCAGCATAGCGGGGGTGTGGGACGAGCAGTACTTC. It yields the protein CASSIAGVWDEQYF.

This clone has just a few counts. The chain carries TRBV7-3 and TRBJ1-1, with TRBD1 identical over 11 bases. The CDR3 spans 14 residues. Germline V CDR1 and CDR2: SGHTA, FQGTGA. V shed 2 bases, J shed 4 bases, and the junction held 0 bases outside the gene matches. The CDR3 DNA is TGTGCCAGCAGCTTAGGACAGGGGGCCACTGAAGCTTTCTTT. Protein product: CASSLGQGATEAFF.

The chain uses TRBV18 and TRBJ1-2; D gene unclear. CDR1 KGHSH and CDR2 LQKENI come from the germline V gene. V was shortened by 8 bases and J by 8 bases, with 15 bases between the two germline ends. The CDR3 has 12 amino acids. The CDR3 coding sequence is TGTGCCAGCCGTGACCTGACGGGGGGCTACACCTTC. Protein sequence: CASRDLTGGYTF. The full variable domain, completed using reference TRBV18 and TRBJ1-2, is NAGVMQNPRHLVRRRGQEARLRCSPMKGHSHVYWYRQLPEEGLKFMVYLQKENIIDESGMPKERFSAEFPKEGPSILRIQQVVRGDSAAYFCASRDLTGGYTFGSGTRLTVV.

The J gene is TRBJ1-4, the V gene TRBV30; no firm D call. This CDR3 contains 14 residues. Germline V gene data show CDR1 as GTSNPN and CDR2 as SVGIG (reference sequence). With 3 bases removed from V and 6 bases from J, the gap between germline ends came to 14 bases. Here the CDR3 DNA reads TGTGCCTGGAGCCCGCTCCTGCGGGATGAAAAACTGTTTTTT. Translated, it gives CAWSPLLRDEKLFF. Looking up the rest from reference TRBV30 and TRBJ1-4 gives the full variable domain: SQTIHQWPATLVQPVGSPLSLECTVEGTSNPNLYWYRQAAGRGLQLLFYSVGIGQISSEVPQNLSASRPQDRQFILSSKKLLLSDSGFYLCAWSPLLRDEKLFFGSGTQLSVL.

CDR3 bases: TGTGCCACCAGTGATCTGGGAGGAGATACGCAGTATTTT. Translating gives CATSDLGGDTQYF. V and J are TRBV24-1 and TRBJ2-3; TRBD2 is a possible D gene (6 bases). The germline gives CDR1 KGHDR, CDR2 SFDVKD. The length of the CDR3 is 13 residues. V shed 3 bases and J shed 5 bases, with 8 bases lying between them.

The rearrangement joins TRBV27 to TRBJ2-4; perhaps TRBD1 as D (6 bases). Germline V gene lookup returns CDR1 MNHEY and CDR2 SMNVEV (reference sequence). Trimming removed 7 bases at V and 2 bases at J, with 24 bases between. The CDR3 covers 18 residues. DNA of the CDR3: TGTGCCAGCACCCAAAATCCGGGACAAGACCTATCCAAAAACATTCAGTACTTC. Translated, it gives CASTQNPGQDLSKNIQYF.

The rearrangement joins TRBV24-1 to TRBJ2-5; D perhaps matches TRBD1 (5 bases). With 4 bases removed from V and 2 bases from J, the gap between germline ends came to 13 bases. Germline CDR1 reads KGHDR; CDR2 reads SFDVKD. The CDR3 contains 15 residues. Here the CDR3 DNA reads TGTGCCACCAGTGACCCGACAGCCTCACAAGAGACCCAGTACTTC. It yields the protein CATSDPTASQETQYF.

The chain links TRBV6-5 to TRBJ2-7; 11 bases are a match to TRBD2. CDR1 is MNHEY and CDR2 is SVGAGI in the germline V gene. This CDR3 contains 15 residues. J lost 7 bases, V lost 6 bases, and 11 bases had no gene match. Written as DNA, the CDR3 is TGTGCCAGCAGGCTATTACTAGCGGGAGTCGTGGAGCAGTACTTC. It codes for CASRLLLAGVVEQYF.

CDR3 in DNA: TGCGCCAGCATGTCTGGCCTAGCGGAAAACATTCAGTACTTC. This sequence encodes CASMSGLAENIQYF. The V gene is TRBV5-1, the J gene TRBJ2-4, with 7 bases aligning to TRBD2. V lost 6 bases and J lost 5; bases outside the gene matches: 8. The CDR3 covers 14 residues. From germline, CDR1 is SGHRS and CDR2 YFSETQ.

This chain connects TRBV18 to TRBJ2-7; no clear D. The CDR3 sequence is 16 residues long. The V end was cut by 3 bases, the J end by 0 bases, with 15 bases between. The V gene's germline CDR1 is KGHSH and CDR2 LQKENI. The CDR3 sequence: CASSPRVAFSSYEQYF. The DNA for the CDR3 is TGTGCCAGCTCACCCCGGGTAGCCTTTAGCTCCTACGAGCAGTACTTC.

This clone was found once. The chain is built from TRBV7-2 and TRBJ2-1; TRBD1 matches 8 bases. The CDR3 covers 15 residues. The germline gives CDR1 SGHTA, CDR2 FQGNSA. The ends lost 1 base at V and 7 bases at J; junction bases unmatched: 6. CDR3 in amino acids: CASSLVRGQVNEQFF. The CDR3 DNA reads TGTGCCAGCAGCTTAGTGAGGGGACAGGTGAATGAGCAGTTCTTC.

V gene TRBV5-6 combines with J gene TRBJ2-5, with D perhaps TRBD2 (6 bases). The CDR3 has 15 amino acids. The ends were cut back, 7 bases at V and 5 bases at J, with 21 bases in the middle. CDR1 and CDR2 (germline): SGHDT, YYEEEE. CDR3 sequence reads: CASSGGFRRVETQYF. CDR3 bases: TGTGCCAGCTCCGGAGGGTTTAGGAGGGTCGAGACCCAGTACTTC.